Below are 31 T cell receptor beta chains sequenced from a single sample in a study of metastatic and nonmetastatic thyroid tumors. No patient had received any treatment before thyroid surgery. MiXCR re-clonotyped the PCR reads for TCRdb. The table includes over 15,000 clones, about 28% detected once. Sequencing was done on a sample of blood. All receptors derive from a female donor with papillary thyroid cancer or a benign thyroid nodule (not recorded which). Some clones in this sample may be carry-over from other donors' samples.

The chain has TRBV19 and TRBJ1-2, with D possibly TRBD1 on 6 matching bases. Trimming pared 6 bases from V and 7 bases from J, leaving 15 bases between. The CDR3 runs to 13 residues. CDR1 is LNHDA, CDR2 SQIVND, per germline (reference sequence). The CDR3 is CASRPKQGGGYTF. The CDR3 nucleotides are TGTGCCAGTAGACCAAAACAGGGTGGTGGCTACACCTTC.

The chain joins TRBV6-2 or TRBV6-3 to TRBJ1-5, with a tentative D call TRBD1 (5 bases). V gave up 4 bases and J gave up 6 bases, with 22 bases separating them. The CDR3 is 17 amino acids. Germline lookup yields CDR1 MNHEY and CDR2 SVGEGT. The CDR3: CASSSWVVSRGGQPQHF. In nucleotides, the CDR3 is TGTGCCAGCAGTTCGTGGGTGGTAAGTCGGGGGGGTCAGCCCCAGCATTTT.

V usage is TRBV10-2 and J usage is TRBJ2-7, with D possibly TRBD1 on 5 matching bases. Trimming removed 8 bases at V and 5 bases at J, with 13 bases between. Germline V gene lookup returns CDR1 WSHSY and CDR2 SAAADI. The CDR3 runs 12 residues. DNA for the CDR3: TGCGCCAGCTGGAGACAGTCCCACGAGCAGTACTTC. Translated, it gives CASWRQSHEQYF.

Judged by abundance, this clone is medium-sized. The V gene is TRBV7-3, the J gene TRBJ1-3; D is perhaps TRBD1 (6 bases). In germline, CDR1 is SGHTA, CDR2 FQGTGA. The CDR3 extends over 14 amino acids. V was clipped by 5 bases and J by 2 bases, with 10 bases between them. The CDR3 DNA reads as TGTGCCAGCAGCCGTGGGGGGCCTGGAAACACCATATATTTT. This codes for CASSRGGPGNTIYF.

With respect to this clone: Other nucleotide sequences from this sample produce the same CDR3. V gene TRBV20-1 combines with J gene TRBJ2-1, with TRBD2 matching over 11 bases. CDR3 length: 17 residues. V shed 5 bases, J shed 7 bases, and the junction held 16 bases outside the gene matches. The germline CDR1 and CDR2 sequences are DFQATT and SNEGSKA (reference sequence). The CDR3 region has the DNA TGCAGTGCTGCTACGACTAGCGGGACTGGCGGTCCGAATGAGCAGTTCTTC. Residues: CSAATTSGTGGPNEQFF.

V usage is TRBV2 and J usage is TRBJ2-7; 9 positions agree with TRBD1. This CDR3 has 15 amino acids. In germline, CDR1 is SNHLY, CDR2 FYNNEI. V trimming: 5 bases; J trimming: 2 bases; junction bases outside the gene matches: 7. CDR3 nucleotides: TGTGCCAGCAGTTCCGGGACAGGGCACCCCTACGAGCAGTACTTC. Translating it yields CASSSGTGHPYEQYF.

Details on this clone: This could be a read error, since a much larger clone is one nucleotide away. No DNA is shown, since the ends of the CDR3 on it are uncertain; the CDR3 is the one TCRdb lists. This sequence joins TRBV28 and TRBJ2-1; the listed D gene, TRBD2, was not tested against the DNA. The CDR3 totals 16 residues, both ends included. CDR1 MDHEN and CDR2 SYDVKM come from the germline V gene. CDR3 sequence reads: CASSSSRLTGGNEQFF.

For this clone: A read error may account for a junction end that differs from germline. The chain carries TRBV19 and TRBJ2-1; unclear D gene. In germline, CDR1 is LNHDA, CDR2 SQIVND (reference sequence). The CDR3 runs 11 residues. This CDR3 reads CASSMAAVASF. As DNA, the CDR3 is TGTGCCAGTAGTATGGCTGCAGTTGCATCCTTC.

This clone appeared a few times. The rearrangement joins TRBV28 to TRBJ1-2, with D possibly being TRBD1 (6 bases). Germline V CDR1 and CDR2: MDHEN, SYDVKM. The CDR3 is 13 residues long. Trimming stripped 4 bases from V and 3 bases from J, with 9 bases between. The CDR3 protein is CASSWGGDYGYTF. The CDR3 DNA follows: TGTGCCAGCAGTTGGGGGGGCGACTATGGCTACACCTTC.

The CDR3 bases are TGTGCCAGCAGTGGCGCGGGAGAGGAGTACTTC. Translation gives CASSGAGEEYF. This chain uses TRBV28 with TRBJ2-7, with TRBD2 matching 7 bases. CDR1 is MDHEN, CDR2 SYDVKM, per germline. V was pared by 5 bases and J by 11 bases, with 6 bases of the junction left unmatched. This CDR3 has 11 residues. The full variable domain, rest sourced from reference TRBV28 and TRBJ2-7, is DVKVTQSSRYLVKRTGEKVFLECVQDMDHENMFWYRQDPGLGLRLIYFSYDVKMKEKGDIPEGYSVSREKKERFSLILESASTNQTSMYLCASSGAGEEYFGPGTRLTVT.

This clone is classed as medium-sized (0.01 to 0.1%). This chain connects TRBV7-2 to TRBJ1-6; perhaps TRBD1 as D (5 bases). The CDR3 has 16 residues. V lost 2 bases and J lost 10, with 18 bases in between. The germline V gene has CDR1 SGHTA and CDR2 FQGNSA. The CDR3 protein is CASSLRDGGERSPLHF. The CDR3 bases are TGTGCCAGCAGCTTAAGGGACGGAGGGGAAAGGTCACCCCTCCACTTT.

This clone was counted between two and nine times. The rearrangement uses TRBV2 and TRBJ2-1; D is ambiguous. Germline lookup yields CDR1 SNHLY and CDR2 FYNNEI. Deletions cut 4 bases from V and 4 bases from J, with 5 bases between. This CDR3 is built from 12 residues. The CDR3 spells CASSVRYNEQFF. The CDR3 nucleotides are TGTGCCAGCAGTGTTCGTTACAATGAGCAGTTCTTC.

The chain carries TRBV11-2 and TRBJ2-7; D might be TRBD1 (5 bases). Deletions cut 1 base from V and 5 bases from J, with 12 bases between. The CDR3 length is 14 residues. Germline lookup yields CDR1 SGHAT and CDR2 FQNNGV. CDR3 sequence: CASSLGRVGHEQYF. CDR3 bases: TGTGCCAGCAGCTTAGGCAGGGTCGGTCACGAGCAGTACTTC.

The chain joins TRBV30 to TRBJ1-2, with D perhaps matching TRBD1 (5 bases). CDR3 size: 13 residues. V lost 3 bases to trimming and J lost 9 bases, with 17 bases between them. Germline CDR1 reads GTSNPN; CDR2 reads SVGIG (reference sequence). DNA for the CDR3: TGTGCCTGGAGCCTCGACGGGGGGACTTGCTACACCTTC. This encodes CAWSLDGGTCYTF.

The sample holds many counts of this clone. The rearrangement links TRBV3-1 to TRBJ1-4; D ambiguous. Looked up from germline, CDR1 is LGHDT and CDR2 is YNNKEL (reference sequence). Trimming pared 1 base from V and 8 bases from J, leaving 14 bases between. The CDR3 length is 15 residues. The CDR3 sequence: CASSQGWKAAEKLFF. CDR3 nucleotide sequence: TGTGCCAGCAGCCAAGGGTGGAAAGCAGCCGAAAAACTGTTTTTT. The complete variable domain, with remaining parts taken from reference TRBV3-1 and TRBJ1-4, reads DTAVSQTPKYLVTQMGNDKSIKCEQNLGHDTMYWYKQDSKKFLKIMFSYNNKELIINETVPNRFSPKSPDKAHLNLHINSLELGDSAVYFCASSQGWKAAEKLFFGSGTQLSVL.

The V and J genes are TRBV30 and TRBJ2-7; D unresolved. The CDR3 spans 13 residues. V was shortened by 0 bases and J by 3 bases, with 9 bases between the two germline ends. The germline V gene encodes CDR1 GTSNPN and CDR2 SVGIG (reference sequence). Written as DNA, the CDR3 is TGTGCCTGGAGTGTAACAGCCCACTACGAGCAGTACTTC. Translating gives CAWSVTAHYEQYF.

J is TRBJ1-2 and V is TRBV9; 11 bases are shared with TRBD1. The CDR3 consists of 17 residues. V trimming: 3 bases; J trimming: 4 bases; junction bases outside the gene matches: 11. Germline CDR1 is SGDLS and CDR2 is YYNGEE. CDR3: CASSASGTGGLGYGYTF. The CDR3 DNA sequence: TGTGCCAGCAGCGCCTCCGGGACAGGGGGTTTAGGCTATGGCTACACCTTC.

This clone was seen only a few times. The DNA for the CDR3 is TGTGCCAGCAGTCCGCGACGCCGGACCTTGAACACTGAAGCTTTCTTT. Residues: CASSPRRRTLNTEAFF. The chain employs TRBV12-3 or TRBV12-4 and TRBJ1-1, with D unresolved. The CDR3 covers 16 residues. Trimming stripped 5 bases from V and 0 bases from J, with 16 bases between.

The J gene is TRBJ1-1, the V gene TRBV6-6; maybe TRBD1 (5 bases). Germline V CDR1 and CDR2: MNHNY, SVGAGI (reference sequence). CDR3 length equals 14 residues. The ends were cut back, 0 bases at V and 5 bases at J, with 10 bases in the middle. The CDR3 protein is CASSYSTGGTEAFF. The DNA of the CDR3 is TGTGCCAGCAGTTACTCGACTGGGGGGACTGAAGCTTTCTTT.

This chain connects TRBV7-2 to TRBJ2-7; 10 bases agree with TRBD2. Germline V gene data show CDR1 as SGHTA and CDR2 as FQGNSA. The CDR3 has 14 residues. J lost 2 bases, V lost 6 bases, and 4 bases had no gene match. As DNA, the CDR3 is TGTGCCAGCAGGGGAAGCGGGGGGGCCTACGAGCAGTACTTC. This translates into CASRGSGGAYEQYF.

This clone was seen many times. This sample includes further DNA sequences coding for the same CDR3. This chain uses TRBV29-1 with TRBJ1-2; D is ambiguous. CDR3 size: 12 residues. The V gene lost 4 bases and the J gene lost 3 bases, with 9 bases spanning the gap. The germline V gene has CDR1 SQVTM and CDR2 ANQGSEA. The DNA of the CDR3 is TGCAGCGTTGGGGAGGGTCACTATGGCTACACCTTC. As protein: CSVGEGHYGYTF.

This rearrangement joins TRBV7-2 to TRBJ1-2; 7 bases are a match to TRBD1. Trimming took 0 bases from V and 5 from J; bases not matched to a gene: 9. Germline CDR1 reads SGHTA; CDR2 reads FQGNSA. This CDR3 spans 16 amino acids. CDR3 sequence: CASSLAGGQGVYGYTF. The CDR3 coding sequence is TGTGCCAGCAGCTTAGCGGGGGGGCAGGGGGTATATGGCTACACCTTC.

A few counts support this clone. The V call is TRBV19, the J call TRBJ1-5, with TRBD1 as a possible D gene (6 bases). The CDR3 totals 15 residues. Germline CDR1 LNHDA, CDR2 SQIVND (reference sequence). V dropped 1 base and J dropped 6 bases, with 13 bases sitting between them. The CDR3 DNA sequence: TGTGCCAGTAGTATAGGTGTGGGGGGCGGTCAGCCCCAGCATTTT. The encoded protein is CASSIGVGGGQPQHF.

The chain recombines TRBV20-1 with TRBJ2-7; 10 nucleotides line up with TRBD2. CDR1 DFQATT and CDR2 SNEGSKA come from the germline V gene (reference sequence). V lost 6 bases to trimming and J lost 6 bases; unmatched junction nucleotides: 11. The CDR3 runs to 14 residues. The CDR3 nucleotides are TGCAGTGCCGCGACTCCTAGCGGGAGACGCGAGCAGTACTTC. Amino acids: CSAATPSGRREQYF.

V usage is TRBV6-2 or TRBV6-3 and J usage is TRBJ2-7; 8 positions agree with TRBD1. Per the germline V gene, CDR1 is MNHEY and CDR2 is SVGEGT. The V segment lost 10 bases and the J segment 12 bases; nucleotides outside the gene matches: 14. The length of the CDR3 is 12 residues. The CDR3 nucleotides are TGTGCCACCATGGACAGGGTGAGTGAGAGGTACTTC. Protein product: CATMDRVSERYF.

This clone was seen at least ten times. The V gene is TRBV7-9, the J gene TRBJ2-3; D possibly uses TRBD1 or TRBD2 (5 bases each). Germline V lookup: CDR1 SEHNR, CDR2 FQNEAQ (reference sequence). Trimming removed 3 bases from V and 4 bases from J, with 11 bases in between. The CDR3 spans 14 residues. As DNA, the CDR3 is TGTGCCAGCAGCTTGGGACCCGGGGCAGATACGCAGTATTTT. This sequence encodes CASSLGPGADTQYF.

The CDR3 bases are TGTGCCAGCTCACAGGAAAATCAGCCCCAGCATTTT. Amino acid sequence: CASSQENQPQHF. The chain combines TRBV18 with TRBJ1-5; the D is unclear. CDR1 is KGHSH and CDR2 is LQKENI in the germline V gene. This CDR3 has 12 amino acids. The ends were cut back, 4 bases at V and 4 bases at J, with 5 bases in the middle.

At least ten counts were recorded for this clone. The rearrangement links TRBV7-8 to TRBJ1-1; D gene unclear. Germline CDR1 SGHVS, CDR2 FQNEAQ. V was shortened by 2 bases and J by 1 base, with 8 bases between the two germline ends. This CDR3 is 14 amino acids long. In DNA, the CDR3 is TGTGCCAGCAGCTTACTGCGCCAGAACACTGAAGCTTTCTTT. Protein sequence: CASSLLRQNTEAFF.

This clone turned up a few times. A much larger clone differs by one base, so this may be a read error. The CDR3 ends on some other residue instead of the conserved phenylalanine or tryptophan, so this is likely a read error. It is unclear where the CDR3 begins or ends on the DNA, so no DNA is shown, and the CDR3 is as TCRdb lists it. The V call is TRBV6-1, the J call TRBJ1-2; the D segment call TRBD1 is taken from the table without a DNA check. The CDR3 is 13 residues long, counting both termini. Per germline, CDR1 MNHNS and CDR2 SASEGT. CDR3 residues: CASSTSRGPGHTL.

This clone was picked up many times. The chain couples TRBV20-1 to TRBJ2-5; D might be TRBD1 (6 bases). Trimming pared 6 bases from V and 5 bases from J, leaving 13 bases between. The V gene's germline CDR1 is DFQATT and CDR2 SNEGSKA (reference sequence). The CDR3 loop spans 12 amino acids. CDR3 coding DNA: TGCAGTGCCTTGGACAGATGGGAGACCCAGTACTTC. Translating gives CSALDRWETQYF.

Judged by abundance, this clone is medium-sized. The chain carries TRBV11-2 and TRBJ2-7; D ambiguous. V lost 5 bases and J 2 bases, leaving 16 bases between the germline ends. The CDR3 sequence is 15 residues long. Germline V CDR1 and CDR2: SGHAT, FQNNGV. CDR3 bases: TGTGCCAGCAGCCCCCCAGCACTATTTACCTACGAGCAGTACTTC. This sequence encodes CASSPPALFTYEQYF.